This T cell receptor (beta chain) came from a study of technical replicates of blood from several donors. TCRdb's copy holds only in-frame clones and misses some; the assay was immunoSEQ multiplex PCR. In the table there are around 79,000 clones, 90% to 95% of which are singletons. The germline V and J ends were trimmed by 1 base and 7 bases, with 10 bases remaining between them. The germline gives CDR1 LNHDA, CDR2 SQIVND (reference sequence). The CDR3 has 13 residues. The sequence was obtained from a human donor in good health. The V call is TRBV19, the J call TRBJ1-2; tentatively, D is TRBD1 (5 bases). The sample comprised T cells isolated from PBMCs. CDR3 region: CASSIARVGGYTF. In DNA form, the CDR3 reads TGTGCCAGTAGTATAGCCAGGGTAGGTGGCTACACCTTC. Based on the CDR3 plus reference TRBV19 and TRBJ1-2, the full variable domain is DGGITQSPKYLFRKEGQNVTLSCEQNLNHDAMYWYRQDPGQGLRLIYYSQIVNDFQKGDIAEGYSVSREKKESFPLTVTSAQKNPTAFYLCASSIARVGGYTFGSGTRLTVV.